Below, one T cell receptor beta chain is given with its context. Its antigen is unknown. A junction boundary mismatches the germline segment, possibly from a read error. This table comes from immunoSEQ multiplex PCR, and its TCRdb copy is limited to in-frame clones, with some not included. The sample carries 150,000 to 180,000 clones, roughly nine tenths recorded once. This sample stems from a study of T cell responses to AZD1222 COVID-19 vaccine. About the study: Second-dose intervals of approximately 4 or approximately 12 weeks were pooled. General study findings and limits: Without day 14 samples, only post-peak T cell repertoires were studied. Among spike-specific TCRs, nearly half reportedly target unmutated variant regions. Possibly, clonal diversity was underestimated; donors were largely white British and included more females.

This TCR was sampled from an adult in good health. The input for sequencing was peripheral blood, taken on day 0 of AZD1222 vaccination.

The CDR3 region is CASREGPLRNF. CDR3 coding DNA: TGTGCCAGCAGGGAGGGACCGTTAAGGAATTTT. The chain combines TRBV6-5 with TRBJ2-3; tentatively, D is TRBD2 (6 bases). This CDR3 has 11 residues. Germline-derived CDR1 and CDR2 are MNHEY and SVGAGI.